The sequence of this T cell receptor (beta chain) was determined in a study of post-analysis software for immune sequencing data. cDNA libraries for TCR beta contained unique molecular identifiers. One entry per CDR3 protein, called by TCRdb with MiXCR from the PCR reads. The data hold more than 500,000 distinct CDR3 sequences, with roughly 34% observed a single time. The study, taken as a whole, reports: Same-batch preparations were strongly co-clustered by F measure. TRBV5-6, TRBV5-1 and TRBV20-1 belonged to a set of about five TRBV segments that were more frequent in patients than controls.

As to this clonotype: Its specificity is unknown.

The CDR3 loop spans 19 amino acids. The TCR comes from a girl aged 2-17 years with multiple sclerosis. Sequencing was performed on blood. The rearrangement joins TRBV21-1 to TRBJ2-7; no check of the table's D call, TRBD1, against the DNA was made. TRBV21-1 is recorded as a pseudogene. The CDR3: CASSENGGVGQGKTYEQYF. CDR3 DNA sequence: TGTGCCAGCAGCGAAAATGGAGGGGTAGGACAGGGCAAAACCTACGAGCAGTACTTC.